This paragraph covers one T cell receptor (beta chain) sequence. What it binds is unknown. This sample was included in a study of CD8 T cells in ankylosing spondylitis. Whole-study results and caveats: Reports say disease-linked clones showed up significantly more in matched ankylosing spondylitis synovial fluid. The study identified a TCR beta motif of eight highly homologous variants that appeared characteristic of ankylosing spondylitis blood.

One entry per CDR3 protein, called by TCRdb with MiXCR from the 5' RACE reads. The table lists about 450,000 distinct CDR3 sequences, 20% to 30% of them singletons. Sequencing used blood, either unsorted or a sorted T cell fraction (not recorded which). This receptor was obtained from a male donor with ankylosing spondylitis.

This CDR3 is CSGQTIAGVTLLDNEQFF. The CDR3 nucleotides are TGCAGTGGCCAAACCATAGCGGGAGTAACGTTGTTGGACAATGAGCAGTTCTTC. The chain joins TRBV20-1 to TRBJ2-1, with TRBD2 matching over 9 bases. The CDR3 loop spans 18 amino acids. From germline, CDR1 is DFQATT and CDR2 SNEGSKA (reference sequence). The V gene end was trimmed by 7 bases and the J gene end by 5 bases; junction bases not matched to a gene: 21.